This TCR beta chain was sequenced during a study of shared clonotypes between healthy human individuals. Study-wide findings and caveats: Naive subsets usually exceeded memory subsets in estimated richness. With a few donors compared, about 5.2% of naive CD4 clonotypes were shared. Blood alone was sampled, and tissue repertoires likely differ.

Only in-frame clones appear in the TCRdb table, and some are missing; sequencing was by immunoSEQ multiplex PCR. The sample carries around 2.5 million clones, over 85% recorded once. Germline lookup yields CDR1 SGDLS and CDR2 YYNGEE. Trimming left V 4 bases short and J 7 bases short, with 15 bases between. This CDR3 region has 14 residues. Comment on this clone: Its antigen is undetermined.

This clonotype was obtained from a man aged 18 to 30 in good health. Some clones in this sample may be carry-over from other donors' samples. The sequenced material came from naive CD4+ T cells from PBMCs. Documented subset: CD45RA+ positively selected. This chain connects TRBV9 to TRBJ1-5; no firm D call. The CDR3 DNA reads as TGTGCCAGCAGCCCCCGGGAGGGTGGACAGCCCCAGCATTTT. It specifies CASSPREGGQPQHF.